This T cell receptor (beta chain) was identified in a study of glioma-infiltrating T cells after dendritic cell vaccination. The overall study: Dendritic cells derived from monocytes and pulsed with autologous tumor lysate formed the vaccine. Dendritic cell vaccine was injected intradermally three times, biweekly.

Germline V lookup: CDR1 SGDLS, CDR2 YYNGEE. This CDR3 has 15 amino acids. V lost 0 bases to trimming and J lost 7 bases, with 14 bases between them. Sequenced by immunoSEQ multiplex PCR; TCRdb stores in-frame clones only, minus some. The sample has tens of thousands of clones; approximately 80% are singletons. Isocitrate dehydrogenase mutation was absent in all glioblastoma patients. Blood PBMC samples: pre-vaccination, two weeks post third vaccination, and at tumor progression. The clonotype comes from a human donor with glioblastoma. The chain recombines TRBV9 with TRBJ2-1; tentatively, D is TRBD2 (5 bases). Here the sequenced sample was blood, taken before dendritic cell vaccination. Written as DNA, the CDR3 is TGTGCCAGCAGCGTAGTTACGGAGACGGGGAATGAGCAGTTCTTC. Translation gives CASSVVTETGNEQFF.